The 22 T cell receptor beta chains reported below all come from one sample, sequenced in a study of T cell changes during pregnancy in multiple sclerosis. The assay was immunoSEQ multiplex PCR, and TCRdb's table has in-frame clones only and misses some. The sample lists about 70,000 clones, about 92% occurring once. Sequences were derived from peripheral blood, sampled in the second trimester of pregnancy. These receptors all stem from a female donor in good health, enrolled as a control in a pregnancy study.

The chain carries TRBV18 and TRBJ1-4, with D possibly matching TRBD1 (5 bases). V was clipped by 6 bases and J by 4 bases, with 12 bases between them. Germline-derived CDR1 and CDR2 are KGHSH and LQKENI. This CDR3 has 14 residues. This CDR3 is CASSGRGGNEKLFF. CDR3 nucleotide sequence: TGTGCCAGCTCGGGGCGCGGCGGTAATGAAAAACTGTTTTTT.

CDR3 sequence (DNA): TGCGCCAGCAGCCAGCCGGGACAGGGCCATCAGCCCCAGCATTTT. Amino acids: CASSQPGQGHQPQHF. The chain links TRBV4-1 to TRBJ1-5; TRBD1 matches 9 bases. This CDR3 is built from 15 residues. The V gene end was trimmed by 3 bases and the J gene end by 5 bases; junction bases not matched to a gene: 5. Germline loops: CDR1 MGHRA, CDR2 YSYEKL.

The CDR3 spells CASSLTHIDTQYF. As DNA, the CDR3 is TGCGCCAGCAGCTTGACCCACATAGATACGCAGTATTTT. The genes are TRBV5-1 and TRBJ2-3; D remains unclear. Germline V gene sequence: CDR1 SGHRS, CDR2 YFSETQ. This CDR3 has 13 residues. V lost 1 base and J 5 bases, leaving 8 bases between the germline ends. Based on the CDR3 plus reference TRBV5-1 and TRBJ2-3, the full variable domain is KAGVTQTPRYLIKTRGQQVTLSCSPISGHRSVSWYQQTPGQGLQFLFEYFSETQRNKGNFPGRFSGRQFSNSRSEMNVSTLELGDSALYLCASSLTHIDTQYFGPGTRLTVL.

The CDR3 sequence is CASTPAGVGPSEQYF. As DNA, the CDR3 is TGTGCCAGCACCCCAGCGGGGGTGGGCCCCTCCGAGCAGTACTTC. The J gene is TRBJ2-7, the V gene TRBV7-9; 8 bases match TRBD2. The germline gives CDR1 SEHNR, CDR2 FQNEAQ (reference sequence). Trimming took 7 bases from V and 6 from J; bases not matched to a gene: 14. There are 15 residues in the CDR3.

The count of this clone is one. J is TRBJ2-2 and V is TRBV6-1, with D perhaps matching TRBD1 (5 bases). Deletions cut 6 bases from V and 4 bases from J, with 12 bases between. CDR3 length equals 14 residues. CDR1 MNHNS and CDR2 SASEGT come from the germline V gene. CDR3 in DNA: TGTGCCAGCAGGGGCAGGGCTGGCACCGGGGAGCTGTTTTTT. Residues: CASRGRAGTGELFF.

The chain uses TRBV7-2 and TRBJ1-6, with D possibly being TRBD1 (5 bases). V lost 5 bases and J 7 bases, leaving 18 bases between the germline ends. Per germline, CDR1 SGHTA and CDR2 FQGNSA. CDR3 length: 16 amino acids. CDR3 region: CASSQNPGGTNSPLHF. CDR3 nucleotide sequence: TGTGCCAGCAGCCAAAACCCCGGGGGGACGAATTCACCCCTCCACTTT.

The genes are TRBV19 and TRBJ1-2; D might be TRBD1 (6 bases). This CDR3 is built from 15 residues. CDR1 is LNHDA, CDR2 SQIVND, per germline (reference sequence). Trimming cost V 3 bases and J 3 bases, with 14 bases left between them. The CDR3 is CASSIPGKGDYGYTF. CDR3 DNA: TGTGCCAGTAGTATCCCCGGGAAGGGGGACTATGGCTACACCTTC.

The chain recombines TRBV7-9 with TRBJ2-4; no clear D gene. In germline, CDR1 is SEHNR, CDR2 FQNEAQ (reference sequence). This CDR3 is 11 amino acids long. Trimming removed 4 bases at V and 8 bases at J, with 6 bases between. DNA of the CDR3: TGTGCCAGCAGCTCGTCGGACATTCAGTACTTC. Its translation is CASSSSDIQYF.

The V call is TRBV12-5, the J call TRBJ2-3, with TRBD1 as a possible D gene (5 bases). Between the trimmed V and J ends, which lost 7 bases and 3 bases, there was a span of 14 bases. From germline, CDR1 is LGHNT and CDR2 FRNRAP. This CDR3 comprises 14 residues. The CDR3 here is CASDPSRGTDTQYF. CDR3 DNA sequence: TGTGCTAGTGACCCGAGTAGGGGAACAGATACGCAGTATTTT. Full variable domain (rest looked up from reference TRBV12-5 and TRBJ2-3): DARVTQTPRHKVTEMGQEVTMRCQPILGHNTVFWYRQTMMQGLELLAYFRNRAPLDDSGMPKDRFSAEMPDATLATLKIQPSEPRDSAVYFCASDPSRGTDTQYFGPGTRLTVL.

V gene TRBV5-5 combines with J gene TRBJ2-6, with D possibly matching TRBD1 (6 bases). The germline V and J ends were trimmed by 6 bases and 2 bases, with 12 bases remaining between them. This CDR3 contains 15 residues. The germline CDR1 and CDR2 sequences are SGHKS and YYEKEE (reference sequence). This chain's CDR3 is CASTPTGTGANVLTF. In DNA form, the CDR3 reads TGTGCCAGCACCCCCACAGGGACTGGGGCCAACGTCCTGACTTTC.

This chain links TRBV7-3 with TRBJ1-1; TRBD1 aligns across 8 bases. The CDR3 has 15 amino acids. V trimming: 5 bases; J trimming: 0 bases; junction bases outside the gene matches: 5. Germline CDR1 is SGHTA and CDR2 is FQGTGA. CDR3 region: CASSPGQGMNTEAFF. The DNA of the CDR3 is TGTGCCAGCAGCCCCGGACAGGGAATGAACACTGAAGCTTTCTTT.

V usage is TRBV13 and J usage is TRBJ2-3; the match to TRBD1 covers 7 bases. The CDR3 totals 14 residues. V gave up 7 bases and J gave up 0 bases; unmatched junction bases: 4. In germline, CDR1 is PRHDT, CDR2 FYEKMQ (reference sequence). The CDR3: CASNGQDSTDTQYF. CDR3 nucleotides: TGTGCCAGCAACGGACAGGATAGCACAGATACGCAGTATTTT.

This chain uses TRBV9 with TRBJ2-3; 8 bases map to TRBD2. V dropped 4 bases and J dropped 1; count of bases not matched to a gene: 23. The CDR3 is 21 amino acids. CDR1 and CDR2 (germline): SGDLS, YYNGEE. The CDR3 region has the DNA TGTGCCAGCAGCCGACGAAGGGCTAGCGGGCGCCTCGGGGGCGGCACAGATACGCAGTATTTT. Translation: CASSRRRASGRLGGGTDTQYF.

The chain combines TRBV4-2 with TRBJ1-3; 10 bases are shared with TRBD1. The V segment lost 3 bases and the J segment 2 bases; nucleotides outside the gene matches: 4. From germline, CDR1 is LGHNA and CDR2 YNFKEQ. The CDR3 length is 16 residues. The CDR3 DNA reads TGTGCCAGCAGCCACAGACAGGGGGCGACTGGAAACACCATATATTTT. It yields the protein CASSHRQGATGNTIYF.

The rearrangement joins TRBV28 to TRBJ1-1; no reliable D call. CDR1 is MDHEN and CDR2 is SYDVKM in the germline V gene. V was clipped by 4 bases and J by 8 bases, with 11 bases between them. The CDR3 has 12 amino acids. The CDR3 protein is CASSSLGLEAFF. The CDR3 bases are TGTGCCAGCAGTTCCCTAGGATTGGAAGCTTTCTTT.

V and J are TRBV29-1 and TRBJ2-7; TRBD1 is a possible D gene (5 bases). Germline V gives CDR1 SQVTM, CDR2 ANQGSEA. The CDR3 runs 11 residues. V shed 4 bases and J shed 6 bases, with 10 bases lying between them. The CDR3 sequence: CSVATVSEQYF. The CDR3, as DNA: TGCAGCGTTGCGACAGTCTCCGAGCAGTACTTC.

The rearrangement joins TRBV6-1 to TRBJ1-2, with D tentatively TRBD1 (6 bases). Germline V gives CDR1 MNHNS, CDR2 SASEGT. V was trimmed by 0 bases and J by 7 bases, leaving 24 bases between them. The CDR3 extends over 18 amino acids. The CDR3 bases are TGTGCCAGCAGTGAAGCTATTGGTCGAGGTAGGACAGCCCCTGGCTACACCTTC. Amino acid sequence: CASSEAIGRGRTAPGYTF.

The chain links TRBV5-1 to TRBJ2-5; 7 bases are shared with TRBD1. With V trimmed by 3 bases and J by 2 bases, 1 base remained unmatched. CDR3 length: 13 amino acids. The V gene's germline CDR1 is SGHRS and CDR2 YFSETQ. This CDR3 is CASSSQGQETQYF. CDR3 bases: TGCGCCAGCAGCTCACAGGGGCAAGAGACCCAGTACTTC.

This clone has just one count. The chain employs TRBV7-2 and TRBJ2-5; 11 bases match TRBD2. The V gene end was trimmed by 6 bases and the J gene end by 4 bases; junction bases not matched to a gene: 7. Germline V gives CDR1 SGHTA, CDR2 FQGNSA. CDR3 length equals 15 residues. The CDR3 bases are TGTGCCAGCAGTTACGGGACTAGCGGTAGAGAGACCCAGTACTTC. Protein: CASSYGTSGRETQYF.

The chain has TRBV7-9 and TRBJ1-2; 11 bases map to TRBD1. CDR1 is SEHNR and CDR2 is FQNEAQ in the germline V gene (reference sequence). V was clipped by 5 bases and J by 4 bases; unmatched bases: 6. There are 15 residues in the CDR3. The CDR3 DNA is TGTGCCAGCAGCCTGGGACAGGGGGTCAGCTATGGCTACACCTTC. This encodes CASSLGQGVSYGYTF.

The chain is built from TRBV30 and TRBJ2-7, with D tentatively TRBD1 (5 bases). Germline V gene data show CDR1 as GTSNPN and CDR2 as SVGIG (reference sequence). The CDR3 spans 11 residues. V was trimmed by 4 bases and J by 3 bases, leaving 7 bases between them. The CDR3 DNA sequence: TGTGCCTGGAATAGGGGCTACGAGCAGTACTTC. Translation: CAWNRGYEQYF. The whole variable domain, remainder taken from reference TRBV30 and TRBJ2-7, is SQTIHQWPATLVQPVGSPLSLECTVEGTSNPNLYWYRQAAGRGLQLLFYSVGIGQISSEVPQNLSASRPQDRQFILSSKKLLLSDSGFYLCAWNRGYEQYFGPGTRLTVT.

The chain's CDR3 is CASSIGGVGGTEAFF. In nucleotides, the CDR3 is TGTGCCAGTAGTATAGGCGGGGTAGGAGGCACTGAAGCTTTCTTT. The chain is built from TRBV19 and TRBJ1-1, with no clear D. Trimming shortened V by 1 base and J by 4 bases, and 13 bases separated the two germline ends. Germline V CDR1 and CDR2: LNHDA, SQIVND (reference sequence). This CDR3 comprises 15 residues.